These 19 T cell receptor beta chains share one sample of origin, sequenced in a study of regulatory T cells in long-lasting Graves disease. Time point noted: persistent/refractory GD, antithyroid drugs over 5 years with positive TRAb. The TCR library was made from RNA extracted from PBMCs. Arm-PCR of CDR3 regions and iRepertoire HTBI primers were the basis on which TCR beta libraries were built. A single record per CDR3 protein comes from TCRdb applying MiXCR to the multiplex PCR reads. There are hundreds of thousands of distinct CDR3 sequences in the sample; approximately 22% occur only once, and about 13% lies in the top ten. This material consisted of peripheral blood mononuclear cells (PBMCs), taken when the disease was refractory, from a patient treated with antithyroid drugs. The receptors originated from a female donor with Graves disease.

Ten or more counts support this clonotype. The genes are TRBV27 and TRBJ1-1; 9 bases align to TRBD1. CDR3 length: 18 amino acids. Losses at the gene ends were 2 bases for V and 1 base for J; bases not matched to a gene: 11. Looked up from germline, CDR1 is MNHEY and CDR2 is SMNVEV (reference sequence). The CDR3: CASSLRRDRDVRNTEAFF. CDR3 nucleotides: TGTGCCAGCAGTTTACGACGGGACAGGGATGTTAGGAACACTGAAGCTTTCTTT.

This clonotype was observed a few times. The chain recombines TRBV5-6 with TRBJ1-6; no reliable D call. Trimming pared 2 bases from V and 8 bases from J, leaving 11 bases between. This CDR3 contains 14 residues. The germline V gene has CDR1 SGHDT and CDR2 YYEEEE. CDR3 nucleotide sequence: TGTGCCAGCAGCTTTCGCGGGGTTGATTCACCCCTCCACTTT. It is translated as CASSFRGVDSPLHF.

On this clonotype itself: Sequence at one end of the junction differs from germline and may be a read error. The rearrangement joins TRBV11-2 to TRBJ2-5; tentatively, D is TRBD1 (5 bases). CDR3 length equals 12 residues. Germline CDR1 reads SGHAT; CDR2 reads FQNNGV. The CDR3 loop is CASSLPGETQYF. The CDR3 DNA sequence: TGCGCCAGCAGCTTGCCAGGGGAGACCCAGTACTTC.

This clonotype has ten or more counts. The chain is built from TRBV28 and TRBJ1-4; 9 bases line up with TRBD1. The end of the DNA aligns better with TRBJ1-6, so the J call may be wrong. Germline V gives CDR1 MDHEN, CDR2 SYDVKM. The CDR3 contains 16 residues. The CDR3 region is CASSLRSGTGSDPLHF. For the CDR3, the DNA is TGTGCCAGCAGTTTACGGTCCGGGACAGGGTCTGATCCCCTCCACTTT.

This clonotype was counted between two and nine times. The rearrangement joins TRBV29-1 to TRBJ2-1; D remains unclear. The CDR3 covers 14 residues. Germline CDR1 and CDR2: SQVTM and ANQGSEA. V shed 4 bases and J shed 4 bases, with 14 bases lying between them. CDR3 protein: CSVVLMADYNEQFF. CDR3 nucleotide sequence: TGCAGCGTTGTGTTGATGGCGGATTACAATGAGCAGTTCTTC.

This chain links TRBV5-1 with TRBJ1-1, with 11 bases aligning to TRBD1. From germline, CDR1 is SGHRS and CDR2 YFSETQ. The CDR3 is 15 amino acids. V lost 4 bases, J lost 5 bases, and 7 bases stayed unmatched. The CDR3 here is CASSTAGTGGTEAFF. The CDR3 DNA reads as TGCGCCAGCAGCACAGCCGGGACAGGGGGGACTGAAGCTTTCTTT.

Ten or more counts support this clonotype. J is TRBJ2-7 and V is TRBV28, with D tentatively TRBD1 or TRBD2 (5 bases each). CDR1 and CDR2 (germline): MDHEN, SYDVKM. Trimming took 8 bases from V and 2 from J, leaving 19 bases between them. This CDR3 region has 15 residues. The CDR3 sequence is CASGARGSATYEQYF. CDR3 DNA sequence: TGTGCCAGCGGGGCCCGGGGTAGCGCTACCTACGAGCAGTACTTC.

This clonotype was found many times. The V call is TRBV7-3, the J call TRBJ2-6; TRBD2 is a possible D gene (5 bases). CDR3 size: 16 residues. The germline V gene encodes CDR1 SGHTA and CDR2 FQGTGA. V lost 5 bases and J 0 bases, leaving 11 bases between the germline ends. Here the CDR3 reads CASSPIGGSGANVLTF. The DNA of the CDR3 is TGTGCCAGCAGCCCCATAGGAGGCTCTGGGGCCAACGTCCTGACTTTC.

This clonotype has only a few counts. The V gene is TRBV19, the J gene TRBJ1-5; 9 positions match TRBD1. The CDR3 contains 16 residues. Germline CDR1 is LNHDA and CDR2 is SQIVND (reference sequence). V gave up 6 bases and J gave up 2 bases; unmatched junction bases: 8. The CDR3 sequence is CASSLGQGPGNQPQHF. Written as DNA, the CDR3 is TGTGCCAGTAGCCTGGGACAGGGCCCGGGCAATCAGCCCCAGCATTTT.

The chain combines TRBV12-3 or TRBV12-4 with TRBJ1-1; 8 nucleotides line up with TRBD1. CDR3 length: 15 amino acids. With V trimmed by 3 bases and J by 4 bases, 7 bases remained unmatched. The DNA of the CDR3 is TGTGCCAGCAGTTTCGAATCAGGGGGCCTCACTGAAGCTTTCTTT. It is translated as CASSFESGGLTEAFF.

This clonotype was counted many times. The chain uses TRBV12-3 or TRBV12-4 and TRBJ2-7; either TRBD1 or TRBD2 may fit D (7 bases each). With 6 bases removed from V and 2 bases from J, the gap between germline ends came to 26 bases. The CDR3 covers 18 residues. In DNA form, the CDR3 reads TGTGCCAGCAGCACCGGGACAGAGACTCTAGCGGCCACCTACGAGCAGTACTTC. Its translation is CASSTGTETLAATYEQYF.

The chain employs TRBV6-2 or TRBV6-3 and TRBJ2-5; D unresolved. V dropped 3 bases and J dropped 0 bases, with 8 bases sitting between them. CDR1 and CDR2 (germline): MNHEY, SVGEGT. This CDR3 is 14 amino acids long. The CDR3 DNA is TGTGCCAGCAGTTATCAACCCTACCAAGAGACCCAGTACTTC. This translates into CASSYQPYQETQYF.

This clonotype came up many times. V usage is TRBV27 and J usage is TRBJ2-2; no clear D. The length of the CDR3 is 14 residues. The germline CDR1 and CDR2 sequences are MNHEY and SMNVEV (reference sequence). The V end was cut by 4 bases, the J end by 5 bases, with 11 bases between. CDR3 nucleotides: TGTGCCAGCAGTTCCACGTCGTGGACCGGGGAGCTGTTTTTT. Its translation is CASSSTSWTGELFF.

Many counts were recorded for this clonotype. The V and J genes are TRBV28 and TRBJ1-5; TRBD1 is a possible D gene (6 bases). Germline CDR1 is MDHEN and CDR2 is SYDVKM. The CDR3 length is 17 residues. Between the trimmed V and J ends, which lost 6 bases and 6 bases, there was a span of 24 bases. The CDR3 DNA reads as TGTGCCAGCAGGCCCCCCGGGACACGAGGTTTATCTCAGCCCCAGCATTTT. This codes for CASRPPGTRGLSQPQHF. The variable domain in full, completed from reference TRBV28 and TRBJ1-5, reads DVKVTQSSRYLVKRTGEKVFLECVQDMDHENMFWYRQDPGLGLRLIYFSYDVKMKEKGDIPEGYSVSREKKERFSLILESASTNQTSMYLCASRPPGTRGLSQPQHFGDGTRLSIL.

This clonotype was counted a few times. The chain recombines TRBV28 with TRBJ2-1, with TRBD2 matching 10 bases. Germline V lookup: CDR1 MDHEN, CDR2 SYDVKM. The CDR3 length is 14 residues. With 7 bases clipped from V and 9 bases from J, the junction kept 9 bases outside the gene matches. CDR3 region: CASTGTSVSGEQFF. CDR3 nucleotide sequence: TGTGCCAGCACCGGGACTAGCGTATCCGGTGAGCAGTTCTTC.

This clonotype was observed at least ten times. The V and J genes are TRBV7-9 and TRBJ2-5, with D perhaps assigned TRBD1 or TRBD2 (6 bases each). Germline-derived CDR1 and CDR2 are SEHNR and FQNEAQ (reference sequence). This CDR3 has 15 residues. V lost 5 bases to trimming and J lost 2 bases, with 15 bases between them. The CDR3 region is CASSVGRRGQETQYF. The CDR3, as DNA: TGTGCCAGCAGCGTCGGGAGAAGGGGGCAAGAGACCCAGTACTTC.

In this sample, this clonotype turned up once. V gene TRBV10-3 combines with J gene TRBJ2-1, with 7 positions matching TRBD2. This CDR3 is 14 amino acids long. J lost 5 bases, V lost 3 bases, and 4 bases had no gene match. The germline V gene has CDR1 ENHRY and CDR2 SYGVKD. CDR3 region: CAISDGRIDNEQFF. CDR3 in DNA: TGTGCCATCAGTGACGGGAGGATAGACAATGAGCAGTTCTTC.

The chain recombines TRBV29-1 with TRBJ2-3; tentatively, D is TRBD1 (6 bases). The CDR3 contains 14 residues. Trimming took 3 bases from V and 4 from J, leaving 14 bases between them. CDR1 is SQVTM and CDR2 is ANQGSEA in the germline V gene. CDR3 amino acids: CSVDIRAGADTQYF. Here the CDR3 DNA reads TGCAGCGTTGATATCAGGGCAGGGGCAGATACGCAGTATTTT.

V usage is TRBV20-1 and J usage is TRBJ2-2; 10 bases agree with TRBD1. Looked up from germline, CDR1 is DFQATT and CDR2 is SNEGSKA (reference sequence). Trimming removed 6 bases from V and 5 bases from J; junction bases left unmatched: 6. This CDR3 has 14 amino acids. The CDR3 spells CSARQGASTGELFF. The CDR3 nucleotides are TGCAGTGCAAGACAGGGGGCGTCGACCGGGGAGCTGTTTTTT.